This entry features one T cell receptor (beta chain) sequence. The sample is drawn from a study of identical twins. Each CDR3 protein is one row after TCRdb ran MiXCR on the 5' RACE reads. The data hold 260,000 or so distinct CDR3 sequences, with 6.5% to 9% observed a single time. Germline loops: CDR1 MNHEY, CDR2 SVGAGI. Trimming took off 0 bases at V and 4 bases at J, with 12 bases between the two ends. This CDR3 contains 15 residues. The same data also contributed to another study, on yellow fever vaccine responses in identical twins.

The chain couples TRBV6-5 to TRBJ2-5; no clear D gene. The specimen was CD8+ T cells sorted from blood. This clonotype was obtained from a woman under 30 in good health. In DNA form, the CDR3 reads TGTGCCAGCAGTTACTCGAAGTATAGAACAGAGACCCAGTACTTC. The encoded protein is CASSYSKYRTETQYF.